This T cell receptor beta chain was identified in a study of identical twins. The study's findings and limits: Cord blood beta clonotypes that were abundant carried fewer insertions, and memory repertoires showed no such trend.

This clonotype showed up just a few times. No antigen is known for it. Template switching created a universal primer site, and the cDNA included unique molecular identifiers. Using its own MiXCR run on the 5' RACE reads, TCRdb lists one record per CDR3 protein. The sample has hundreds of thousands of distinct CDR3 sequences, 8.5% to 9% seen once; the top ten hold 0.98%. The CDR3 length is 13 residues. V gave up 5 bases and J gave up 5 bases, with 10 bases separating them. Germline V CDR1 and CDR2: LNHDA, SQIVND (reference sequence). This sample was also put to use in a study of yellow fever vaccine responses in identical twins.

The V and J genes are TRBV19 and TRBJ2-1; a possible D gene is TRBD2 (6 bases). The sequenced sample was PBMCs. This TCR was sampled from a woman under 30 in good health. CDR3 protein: CASSPTSNNEQFF. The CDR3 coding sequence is TGTGCCAGTAGTCCTACTAGCAACAATGAGCAGTTCTTC.